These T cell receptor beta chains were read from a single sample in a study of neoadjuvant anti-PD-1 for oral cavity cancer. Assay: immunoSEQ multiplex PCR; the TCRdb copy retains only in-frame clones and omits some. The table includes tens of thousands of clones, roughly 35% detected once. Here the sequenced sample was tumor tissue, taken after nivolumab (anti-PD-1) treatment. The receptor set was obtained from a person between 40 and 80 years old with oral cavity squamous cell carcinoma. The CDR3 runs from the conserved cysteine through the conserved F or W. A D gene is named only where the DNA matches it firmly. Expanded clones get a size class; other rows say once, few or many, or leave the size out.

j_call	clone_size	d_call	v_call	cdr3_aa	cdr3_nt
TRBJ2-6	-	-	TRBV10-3	CAISEYSSGANVLTF	TGTGCCATCAGTGAATATTCCTCTGGGGCCAACGTCCTGACTTTC
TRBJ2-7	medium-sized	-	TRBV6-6	CASTPTGSYEQYF	TGTGCCAGCACCCCCACTGGCTCCTACGAGCAGTACTTC
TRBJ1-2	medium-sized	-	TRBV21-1	CASSKGPTTNYGYTF	TGTGCCAGCAGCAAAGGACCCACAACTAACTATGGCTACACCTTC
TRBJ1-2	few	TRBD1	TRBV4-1	CASSPAGTGMSYGYTF	TGCGCCAGCAGCCCAGCCGGGACAGGGATGTCCTATGGCTACACCTTC
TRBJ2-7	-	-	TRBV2	CASSGWATHEQYF	TGTGCCAGCAGTGGGTGGGCAACCCACGAGCAGTACTTC
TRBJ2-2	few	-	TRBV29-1	CSVQIYTGELFF	TGCAGCGTTCAAATCTACACCGGGGAGCTGTTTTTT
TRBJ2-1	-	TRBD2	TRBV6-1	CASSEGPAGDEQFF	TGTGCCAGCAGTGAGGGCCCAGCGGGGGATGAGCAGTTCTTC
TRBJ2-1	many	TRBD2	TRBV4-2	CASSQDVAVGLASGNEQFF	TGTGCCAGCAGCCAAGATGTCGCCGTGGGACTAGCGTCGGGCAATGAGCAGTTCTTC
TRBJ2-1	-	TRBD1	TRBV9	CASSVDPRDRGNEQFF	TGTGCCAGCAGCGTAGACCCCCGGGACAGGGGTAATGAGCAGTTCTTC
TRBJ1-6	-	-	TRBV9	CASSVVSNNSPLHF	TGTGCCAGCAGCGTAGTTTCCAATAATTCACCCCTCCACTTT
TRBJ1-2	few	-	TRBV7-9	CASSLGQVYGYTF	TGTGCCAGCAGCTTAGGGCAGGTCTATGGCTACACCTTC
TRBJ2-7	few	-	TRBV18	CASSLQAYEQYF	TGTGCCAGCTCACTACAGGCCTACGAGCAGTACTTC
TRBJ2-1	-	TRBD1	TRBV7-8	CASSIRDRVNEQFF	TGTGCCAGCAGCATCCGGGACAGGGTAAATGAGCAGTTCTTC
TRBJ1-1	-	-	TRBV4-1	CASSQASGSPGAFF	TGCGCCAGCAGCCAAGCGTCAGGCAGCCCTGGGGCTTTCTTT
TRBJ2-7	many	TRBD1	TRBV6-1	CASSQPGQGSNEQYF	TGTGCCAGCAGTCAACCGGGACAGGGGTCAAACGAGCAGTACTTC
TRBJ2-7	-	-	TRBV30	CAWSTLNQIGEQYF	TGTGCCTGGAGTACTCTTAACCAGATAGGCGAGCAGTACTTC
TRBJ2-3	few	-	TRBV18	CASSYLRDLDTQYF	TGTGCCAGCTCATACCTCCGGGATCTCGATACGCAGTATTTT
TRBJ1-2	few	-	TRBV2	CASSESRAAYLYGYTF	TGTGCCAGCAGTGAATCTAGGGCAGCCTATTTATATGGCTACACCTTC
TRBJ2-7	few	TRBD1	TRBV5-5	CASSPTGGTYEQYF	TGTGCCAGCAGCCCGACAGGGGGAACCTACGAGCAGTACTTC
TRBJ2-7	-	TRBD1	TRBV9	CASSVEAGQGSYEQYF	TGTGCCAGCAGCGTAGAAGCGGGACAGGGGTCCTACGAGCAGTACTTC
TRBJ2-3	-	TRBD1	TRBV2	CASSRTGGGTDTQYF	TGTGCCAGCAGCCGGACAGGGGGCGGCACAGATACGCAGTATTTT
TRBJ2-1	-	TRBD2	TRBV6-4	CASSVTGLADYNEQFF	TGTGCCAGCAGTGTCACAGGACTAGCGGATTACAATGAGCAGTTCTTC
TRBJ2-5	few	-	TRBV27	CASSLSWGETQYF	TGTGCCAGCAGTTTATCATGGGGGGAGACCCAGTACTTC
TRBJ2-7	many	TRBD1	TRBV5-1	CASRMGQGSEQYF	TGCGCCAGCAGAATGGGACAGGGTTCCGAGCAGTACTTC
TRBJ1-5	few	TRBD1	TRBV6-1	CASSERSGTGRGNQPQHF	TGTGCCAGCAGTGAGCGATCCGGGACAGGCAGAGGCAATCAGCCCCAGCATTTT
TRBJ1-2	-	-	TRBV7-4	CASSSREDGYTF	TGTGCCAGCAGCTCAAGGGAGGATGGCTACACCTTC
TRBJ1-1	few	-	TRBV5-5	CASSFFGDNYPEAFF	TGTGCCAGCAGCTTCTTCGGGGACAACTACCCTGAAGCTTTCTTT
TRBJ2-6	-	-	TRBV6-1	CASSVGYSGANVLTF	TGTGCCAGCAGTGTGGGCTACTCTGGGGCCAACGTCCTGACTTTC
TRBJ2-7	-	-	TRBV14	CASSHRVPYEQYF	TGTGCCAGCAGCCATCGGGTCCCCTACGAGCAGTACTTC